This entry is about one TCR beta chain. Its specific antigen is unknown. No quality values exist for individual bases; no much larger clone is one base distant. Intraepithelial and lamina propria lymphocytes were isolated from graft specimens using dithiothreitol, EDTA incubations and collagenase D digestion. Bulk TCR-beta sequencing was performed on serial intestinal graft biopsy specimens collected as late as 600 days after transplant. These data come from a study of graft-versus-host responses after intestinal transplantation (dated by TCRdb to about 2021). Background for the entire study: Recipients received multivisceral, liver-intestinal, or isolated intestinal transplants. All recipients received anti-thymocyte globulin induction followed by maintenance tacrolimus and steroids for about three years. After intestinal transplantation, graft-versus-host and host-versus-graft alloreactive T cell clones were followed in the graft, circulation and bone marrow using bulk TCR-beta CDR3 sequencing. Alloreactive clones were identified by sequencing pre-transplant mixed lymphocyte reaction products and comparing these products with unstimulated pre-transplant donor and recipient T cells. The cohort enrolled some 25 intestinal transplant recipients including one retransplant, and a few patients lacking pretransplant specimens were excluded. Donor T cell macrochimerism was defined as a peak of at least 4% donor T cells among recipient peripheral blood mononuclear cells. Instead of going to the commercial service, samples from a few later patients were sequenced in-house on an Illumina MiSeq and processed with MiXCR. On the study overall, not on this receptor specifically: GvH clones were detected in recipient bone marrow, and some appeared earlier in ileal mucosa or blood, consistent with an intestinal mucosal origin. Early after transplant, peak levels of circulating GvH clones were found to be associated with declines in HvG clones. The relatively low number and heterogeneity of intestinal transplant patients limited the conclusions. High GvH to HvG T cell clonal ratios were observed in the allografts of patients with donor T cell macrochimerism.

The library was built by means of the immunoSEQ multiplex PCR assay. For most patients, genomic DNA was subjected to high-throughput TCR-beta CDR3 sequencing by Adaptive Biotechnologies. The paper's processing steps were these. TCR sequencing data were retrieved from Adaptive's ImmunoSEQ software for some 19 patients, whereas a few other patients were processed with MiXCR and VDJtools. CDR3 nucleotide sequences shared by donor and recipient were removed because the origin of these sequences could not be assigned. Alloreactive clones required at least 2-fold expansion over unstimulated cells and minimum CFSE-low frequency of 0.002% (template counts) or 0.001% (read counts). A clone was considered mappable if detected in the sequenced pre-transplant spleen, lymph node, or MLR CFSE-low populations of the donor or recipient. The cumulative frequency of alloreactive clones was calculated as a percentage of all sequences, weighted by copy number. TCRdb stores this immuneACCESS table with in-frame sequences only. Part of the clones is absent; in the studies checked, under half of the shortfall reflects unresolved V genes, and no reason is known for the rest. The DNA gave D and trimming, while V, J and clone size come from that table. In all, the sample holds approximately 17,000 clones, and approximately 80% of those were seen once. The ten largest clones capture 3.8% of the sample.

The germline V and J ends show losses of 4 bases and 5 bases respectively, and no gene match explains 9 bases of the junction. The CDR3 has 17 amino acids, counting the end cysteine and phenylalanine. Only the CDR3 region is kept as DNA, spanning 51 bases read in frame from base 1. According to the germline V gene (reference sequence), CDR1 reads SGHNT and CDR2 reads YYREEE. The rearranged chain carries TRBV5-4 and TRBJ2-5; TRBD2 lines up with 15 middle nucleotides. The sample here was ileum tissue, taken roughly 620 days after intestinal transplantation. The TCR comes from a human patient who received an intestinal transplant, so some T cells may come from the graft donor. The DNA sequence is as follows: TGTGCCAGCAGCCCCGGACTAGCGGGGGGGCCGGAGGAGACCCAGTACTTC. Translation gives CASSPGLAGGPEETQYF.